Listed below are T cell receptor beta chains from one sample, sequenced in a study of Ad26.COV2.S vaccination and SARS-CoV-2 variants. The assay was immunoSEQ multiplex PCR, and TCRdb's table has in-frame clones only and misses some. The data show approximately 340,000 clones, with approximately 81% seen just once and 3.3% held by the top ten. Material: peripheral blood, obtained in a trial of Ad26.COV2.S vaccine versus placebo. These receptor sequences come from a person aged 18-65 years who received the Ad26.COV2.S COVID-19 vaccine or a placebo. The CDR3 runs from the conserved cysteine through the conserved F or W. Each record gives: D gene, V gene, clone size, J gene, CDR3 DNA, CDR3 protein. The D gene is left open where the match is weak. Size is stated for part of the rows, as once, few or many counts, or as a class when the clone is expanded.

>.|TRBV5-1|.|TRBJ2-2
TGCGCCAGCAGCTTGGGGCAGGGGGGCACCGGGGAGCTGTTTTTT
CASSLGQGGTGELFF
>.|TRBV13|once|TRBJ2-3
TGTGCCAGCACATCAGTAGATACGCAGTATTTT
CASTSVDTQYF
>.|TRBV30|.|TRBJ2-5
TGTGCCTGGAGCGGAGGGCGGCAAGAGACCCAGTACTTC
CAWSGGRQETQYF
>.|TRBV6-2/TRBV6-3|.|TRBJ2-7
TGTGCCAGCAGTGTCCGGGACGGCCCCTACGAGCAGTACTTC
CASSVRDGPYEQYF
>TRBD1|TRBV7-9|once|TRBJ1-4
TGTGCCAGCAGCCCCAAGGGGGCCAATGAAAAACTGTTTTTT
CASSPKGANEKLFF
>.|TRBV19|.|TRBJ2-1
TGTGCCAGTAGACTGATGGGCGGGCACAATGAGCAGTTCTTC
CASRLMGGHNEQFF
>TRBD2|TRBV2|.|TRBJ2-7
TGTGCCAGCAGTATTAGCGGGGAGAACTCCTACGAGCAGTACTTC
CASSISGENSYEQYF
>TRBD2|TRBV5-1|.|TRBJ2-2
TGCGCCAGCGGACTAGGACCTCTAAGCCGGGAGCTGTTTTTT
CASGLGPLSRELFF
>.|TRBV7-2|.|TRBJ1-5
TGTGCCAGCAGCACCAGTAATCAGCCCCAGCATTTT
CASSTSNQPQHF
>.|TRBV28|.|TRBJ2-7
TGTGCCAGCAGTTGGGGGGGCCCAAGGGTTCTGGGGCAGTACTTC
CASSWGGPRVLGQYF
>.|TRBV7-9|.|TRBJ1-2
TGTGCCAGCAGCCACGCTAACTATGGCTACACCTTC
CASSHANYGYTF
>TRBD1|TRBV10-3|.|TRBJ1-1
TGTGCCATCAGTAGGGACAGGGAGGGGGCTGAAGCTTTCTTT
CAISRDREGAEAFF
>TRBD1|TRBV5-5|.|TRBJ1-5
TGTGCCAGCAGCGCGGGAAGGACAGGGGGGTATCTCCAGCCCCAGCATTTT
CASSAGRTGGYLQPQHF
>.|TRBV5-4|.|TRBJ2-7
TGTGCCAGCAGCTTCCGGGGGTCCTACGAGCAGTACTTC
CASSFRGSYEQYF
>TRBD1|TRBV6-2/TRBV6-3|.|TRBJ1-2
TGTGCCAGCAGACCTACAGGGGGCAGTGGCTACACCTTC
CASRPTGGSGYTF
>TRBD1|TRBV20-1|.|TRBJ2-7
TGCAGTGCTAGTGAGGACAGGATATACGAGCAGTACTTC
CSASEDRIYEQYF
>TRBD1|TRBV5-8|.|TRBJ2-1
TGTGCCAGCAGCGGCAGGACAGGGCATGAGCAGTTCTTC
CASSGRTGHEQFF
>.|TRBV7-2|.|TRBJ2-5
TGTGCCAGCAGCTCCGTTACAGGGGGGGGAGAGACCCAGTACTTC
CASSSVTGGGETQYF
>.|TRBV5-6|once|TRBJ2-7
TGTGCCAGCAGCTCAGCCAGTAACAACTACGAGCAGTACTTC
CASSSASNNYEQYF
>TRBD1|TRBV7-6|.|TRBJ1-5
TGTGCCAGCAGCACCGGGACAGGGCGCGTTTATAGCAATCAGCCCCAGCATTTT
CASSTGTGRVYSNQPQHF
>TRBD1|TRBV3-1/TRBV3-2|.|TRBJ1-4
TGTGCCAGCAGCCCGGGGACAGCCGCCGAAAAACTGTTTTTT
CASSPGTAAEKLFF
>TRBD1|TRBV11-2|.|TRBJ2-5
TGTGCCAGCAGCTTAGCCTACAGGGGGCGCCTCGAGACCCAGTACTTC
CASSLAYRGRLETQYF
>.|TRBV6-5|.|TRBJ2-2
TGTGCCAGCACCGGGGGATCCTCGGAGCTGTTTTTT
CASTGGSSELFF
>.|TRBV3-1/TRBV3-2|.|TRBJ2-5
TGTGCCAGCAGCCAAGAGGAGACCCAGTACTTC
CASSQEETQYF
>.|TRBV11-2|.|TRBJ2-1
TGTGCCAGCAGCTTAGAAGGCAGGGCGCCTTCCTACAATGAGCAGTTCTTC
CASSLEGRAPSYNEQFF
>.|TRBV7-2|once|TRBJ2-7
TGTGCCAGCAGCCTCGATGCAGTTGAGTCCTACGAGCAGTACTTC
CASSLDAVESYEQYF
>TRBD1|TRBV4-1|.|TRBJ2-7
TGCGCCAGCAGCCGGACAGGTGGTTTATACGAGCAGTACTTC
CASSRTGGLYEQYF
>TRBD1|TRBV3-1/TRBV3-2|.|TRBJ1-4
TGTGCCAGCAGCCCCAAGGGCGGCAGGGGGCAACTGTTTAATGAAAAACTGTTTTTT
CASSPKGGRGQLFNEKLFF
>.|TRBV28|.|TRBJ2-3
TGTGCCAGCAGTTTCCGGGCCCGACGGGATACGCAGTATTTT
CASSFRARRDTQYF
>.|TRBV5-5|.|TRBJ2-7
TGTGCCAGCAGCGGACAGAGCTCCTACGAGCAGTACTTC
CASSGQSSYEQYF
>.|TRBV19|.|TRBJ2-1
TGTGCCAGTACATCTCGAACTACTAGTGAGCAGTTCTTC
CASTSRTTSEQFF
>TRBD2|TRBV7-2|.|TRBJ2-5
TGTGCCAGCAGCTGGAACATAGCGGGAGGGCCCGGGGAGACCCAGTACTTC
CASSWNIAGGPGETQYF
>.|TRBV18|.|TRBJ2-3
TGTGCCAGCTCACCCTTATCGGGGCGGGCAACTAGCACAGATACGCAGTATTTT
CASSPLSGRATSTDTQYF
>.|TRBV2|.|TRBJ2-7
TGTGCCAGCAGTGAACCCGTAACCACCCGATACGAGCAGTACTTC
CASSEPVTTRYEQYF
>.|TRBV23-1|once|TRBJ1-5
TGCGCCAGCAGTCTCCCCGCGGGGCGTGAGCCCCAGCATTTT
CASSLPAGREPQHF
>.|TRBV12-3/TRBV12-4|few|TRBJ1-1
TGTGCCAGCAGTCAAGCTATGAACACTGAAGCTTTCTTT
CASSQAMNTEAFF
>TRBD2|TRBV2|.|TRBJ2-1
TGTGCCAGCACTAGGGGACTAGCGGGGGACAATGAGCAGTTCTTC
CASTRGLAGDNEQFF
>TRBD2|TRBV4-1|once|TRBJ2-7
TGCGCCAGCAGCCAAGGCCTAGCGGGGATCTACGAGCAGTACTTC
CASSQGLAGIYEQYF
>.|TRBV27|.|TRBJ2-5
TGTGCCAGCAGTTTATTCGCCCCAGCGGTAGCCCAAGAGACCCAGTACTTC
CASSLFAPAVAQETQYF
>.|TRBV23-1|.|TRBJ1-1
TGCGCCAGCAGCCCCAGATCCCTGAACACTGAAGCTTTCTTT
CASSPRSLNTEAFF
>.|TRBV7-9|.|TRBJ2-2
TGTGCCAGCAGCCAGGTGGGGGACACCGGGGAGCTGTTTTTT
CASSQVGDTGELFF
>.|TRBV18|.|TRBJ1-6
TGTGCCAGCTCACCATTTTCTTCGGGGGCTAATAATTCACCCCTCCACTTT
CASSPFSSGANNSPLHF